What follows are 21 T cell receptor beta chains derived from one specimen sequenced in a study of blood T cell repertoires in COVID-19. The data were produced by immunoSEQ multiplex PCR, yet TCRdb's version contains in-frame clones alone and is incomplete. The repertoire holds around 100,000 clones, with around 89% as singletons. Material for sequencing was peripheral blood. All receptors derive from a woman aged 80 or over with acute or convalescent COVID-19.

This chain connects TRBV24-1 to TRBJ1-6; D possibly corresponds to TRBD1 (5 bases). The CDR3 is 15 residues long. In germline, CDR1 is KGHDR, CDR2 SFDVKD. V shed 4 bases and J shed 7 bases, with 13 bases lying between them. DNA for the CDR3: TGTGCCACCAGTGACGGTGGGGGGATAAATTCACCCCTCCACTTT. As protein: CATSDGGGINSPLHF.

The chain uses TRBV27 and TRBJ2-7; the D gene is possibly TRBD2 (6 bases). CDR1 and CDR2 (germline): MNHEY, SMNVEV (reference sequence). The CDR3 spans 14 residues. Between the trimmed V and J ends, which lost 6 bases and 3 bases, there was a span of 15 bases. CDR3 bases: TGTGCCAGCAGGCCCGGGACTCCAGGCTACGAGCAGTACTTC. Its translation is CASRPGTPGYEQYF.

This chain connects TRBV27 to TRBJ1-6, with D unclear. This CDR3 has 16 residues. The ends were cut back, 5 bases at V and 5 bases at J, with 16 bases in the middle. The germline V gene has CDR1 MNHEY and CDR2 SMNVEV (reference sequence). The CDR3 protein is CASSPLEGIHNSPLHF. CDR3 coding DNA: TGTGCCAGCAGTCCCCTTGAGGGTATCCATAATTCACCCCTCCACTTT.

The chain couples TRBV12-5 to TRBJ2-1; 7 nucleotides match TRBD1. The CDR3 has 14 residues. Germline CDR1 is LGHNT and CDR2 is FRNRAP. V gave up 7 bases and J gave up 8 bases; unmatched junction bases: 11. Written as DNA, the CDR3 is TGTGCTAGTGCCCCGGGACAGTCGTCAGATGAGCAGTTCTTC. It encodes CASAPGQSSDEQFF.

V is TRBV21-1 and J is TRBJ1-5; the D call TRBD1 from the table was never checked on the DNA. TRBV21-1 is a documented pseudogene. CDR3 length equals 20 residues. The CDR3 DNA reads TGTGCCAGCATCCTTAATCCCGAGGGGACAGAATTATATAGCAATCAGCCCCAGCATTTT. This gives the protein CASILNPEGTELYSNQPQHF.

Here the CDR3 reads CSVGQGLNEKLFF. In DNA form, the CDR3 reads TGCAGCGTTGGACAGGGCCTTAATGAAAAACTGTTTTTT. The rearrangement uses TRBV29-1 and TRBJ1-4; 7 nucleotides align to TRBD1. Germline-derived CDR1 and CDR2 are SQVTM and ANQGSEA. The CDR3 spans 13 residues. The junction had 3 bases not matched to a gene; V was cut back by 4 bases and J by 4 bases.

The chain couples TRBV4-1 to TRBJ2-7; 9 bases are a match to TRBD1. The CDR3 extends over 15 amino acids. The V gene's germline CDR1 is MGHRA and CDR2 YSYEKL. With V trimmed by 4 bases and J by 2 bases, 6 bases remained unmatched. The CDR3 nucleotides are TGCGCCAGCAGCCTCCGGGGACAGGGACCCTACGAGCAGTACTTC. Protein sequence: CASSLRGQGPYEQYF.

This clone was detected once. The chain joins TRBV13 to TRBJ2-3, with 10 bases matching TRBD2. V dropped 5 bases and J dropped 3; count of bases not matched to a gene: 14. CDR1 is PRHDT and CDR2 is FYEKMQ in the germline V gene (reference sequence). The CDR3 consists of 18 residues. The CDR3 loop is CASSQEKTGTSDTDTQYF. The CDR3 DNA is TGTGCCAGCAGCCAGGAGAAAACCGGGACTAGCGATACAGATACGCAGTATTTT. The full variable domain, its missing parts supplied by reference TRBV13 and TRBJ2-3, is AAGVIQSPRHLIKEKRETATLKCYPIPRHDTVYWYQQGPGQDPQFLISFYEKMQSDKGSIPDRFSAQQFSDYHSELNMSSLELGDSALYFCASSQEKTGTSDTDTQYFGPGTRLTVL.

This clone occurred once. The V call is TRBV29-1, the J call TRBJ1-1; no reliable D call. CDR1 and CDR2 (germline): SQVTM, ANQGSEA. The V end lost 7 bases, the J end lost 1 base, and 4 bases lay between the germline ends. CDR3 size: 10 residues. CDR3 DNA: TGCAGCGCGCAGAACACTGAAGCTTTCTTT. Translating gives CSAQNTEAFF.

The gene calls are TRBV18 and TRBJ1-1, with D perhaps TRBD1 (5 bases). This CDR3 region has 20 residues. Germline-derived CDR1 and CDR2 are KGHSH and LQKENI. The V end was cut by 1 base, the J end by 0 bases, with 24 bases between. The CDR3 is CASSPLPGDRISGLNTEAFF. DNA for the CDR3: TGTGCCAGCTCACCACTGCCGGGCGACAGAATTAGCGGCCTGAACACTGAAGCTTTCTTT.

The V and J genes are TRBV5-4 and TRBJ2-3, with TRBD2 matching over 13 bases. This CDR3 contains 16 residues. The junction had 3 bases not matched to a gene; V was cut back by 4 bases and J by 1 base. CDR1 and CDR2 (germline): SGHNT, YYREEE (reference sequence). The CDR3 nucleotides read TGTGCCAGCAGCCTAGGACTAGCGGGGGGCACAGATACGCAGTATTTT. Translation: CASSLGLAGGTDTQYF.

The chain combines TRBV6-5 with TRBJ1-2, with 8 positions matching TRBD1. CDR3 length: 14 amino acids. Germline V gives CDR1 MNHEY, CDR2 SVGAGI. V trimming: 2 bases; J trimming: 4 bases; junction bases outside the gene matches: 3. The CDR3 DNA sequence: TGTGCCAGCAGTTACCGGGGGACAGGCTATGGCTACACCTTC. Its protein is CASSYRGTGYGYTF.

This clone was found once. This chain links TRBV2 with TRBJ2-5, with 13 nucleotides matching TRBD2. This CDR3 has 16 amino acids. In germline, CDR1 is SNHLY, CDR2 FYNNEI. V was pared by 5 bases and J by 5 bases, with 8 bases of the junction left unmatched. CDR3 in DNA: TGTGCCAGCAGTCTACTAGCGGGGGGGCCGGGGGAGACCCAGTACTTC. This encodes CASSLLAGGPGETQYF. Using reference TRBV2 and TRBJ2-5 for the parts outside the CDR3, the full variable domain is EPEVTQTPSHQVTQMGQEVILRCVPISNHLYFYWYRQILGQKVEFLVSFYNNEISEKSEIFDDQFSVERPDGSNFTLKIRSTKLEDSAMYFCASSLLAGGPGETQYFGPGTRLLVL.

The CDR3 is CASTPSGSPNEKLFF. The DNA of the CDR3 is TGTGCCAGCACCCCCTCCGGGTCGCCTAATGAAAAACTGTTTTTT. This chain uses TRBV6-5 with TRBJ1-4; D call uncertain. Per the germline V gene, CDR1 is MNHEY and CDR2 is SVGAGI. V was clipped by 7 bases and J by 3 bases, with 15 bases between them. The CDR3 length is 15 residues.

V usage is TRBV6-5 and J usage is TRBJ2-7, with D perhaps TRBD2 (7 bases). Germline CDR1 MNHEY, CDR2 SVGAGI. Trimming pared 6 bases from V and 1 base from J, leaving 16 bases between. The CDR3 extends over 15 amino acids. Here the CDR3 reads CASSGGGGGSYEQYF. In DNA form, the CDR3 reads TGTGCCAGCAGCGGAGGGGGAGGGGGGTCCTACGAGCAGTACTTC.

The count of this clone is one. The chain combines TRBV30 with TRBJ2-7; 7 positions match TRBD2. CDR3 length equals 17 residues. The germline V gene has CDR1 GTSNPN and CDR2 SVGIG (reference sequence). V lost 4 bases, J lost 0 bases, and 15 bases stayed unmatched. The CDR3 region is CAWMGGDRRVGSYEQYF. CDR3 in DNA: TGTGCCTGGATGGGAGGGGACCGGAGGGTCGGCTCCTACGAGCAGTACTTC.

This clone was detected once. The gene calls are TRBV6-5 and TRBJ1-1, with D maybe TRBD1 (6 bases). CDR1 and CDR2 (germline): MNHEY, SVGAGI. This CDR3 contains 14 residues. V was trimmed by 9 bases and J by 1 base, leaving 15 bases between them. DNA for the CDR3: TGTGCCAGTAGGCGGGGGGGGCCGAACACTGAAGCTTTCTTT. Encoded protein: CASRRGGPNTEAFF.

In nucleotides, the CDR3 is TGTGCCAGCGCGTCCGGGACTGGCGCGGCCAATGAGCAGTTCTTC. It translates to CASASGTGAANEQFF. The J gene is TRBJ2-1, the V gene TRBV27, with a tentative D call TRBD2 (6 bases). This CDR3 has 15 amino acids. The germline V and J ends were trimmed by 8 bases and 6 bases, with 20 bases remaining between them. CDR1 MNHEY and CDR2 SMNVEV come from the germline V gene (reference sequence).

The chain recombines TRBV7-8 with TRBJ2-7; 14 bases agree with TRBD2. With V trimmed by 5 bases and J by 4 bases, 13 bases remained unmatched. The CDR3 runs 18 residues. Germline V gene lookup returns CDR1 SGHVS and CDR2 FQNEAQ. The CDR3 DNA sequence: TGTGCCAGCAGCCGGGGACTAGCGGGGGTACACGGTACGTACGAGCAGTACTTC. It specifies CASSRGLAGVHGTYEQYF.

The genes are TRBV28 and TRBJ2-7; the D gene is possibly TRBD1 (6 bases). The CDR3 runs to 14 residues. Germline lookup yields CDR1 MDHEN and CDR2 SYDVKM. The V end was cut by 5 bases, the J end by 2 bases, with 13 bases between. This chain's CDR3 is CASSLWGPPYEQYF. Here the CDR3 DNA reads TGTGCCAGCAGTCTCTGGGGGCCCCCCTACGAGCAGTACTTC. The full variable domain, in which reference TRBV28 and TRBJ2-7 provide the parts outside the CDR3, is DVKVTQSSRYLVKRTGEKVFLECVQDMDHENMFWYRQDPGLGLRLIYFSYDVKMKEKGDIPEGYSVSREKKERFSLILESASTNQTSMYLCASSLWGPPYEQYFGPGTRLTVT.

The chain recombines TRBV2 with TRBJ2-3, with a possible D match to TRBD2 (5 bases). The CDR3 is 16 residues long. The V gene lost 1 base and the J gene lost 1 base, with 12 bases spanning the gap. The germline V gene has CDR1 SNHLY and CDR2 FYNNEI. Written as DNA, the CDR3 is TGTGCCAGCAGTGAAGTAACTAGTATGGGCACAGATACGCAGTATTTT. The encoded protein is CASSEVTSMGTDTQYF.